These 32 T cell receptor beta chains came from one sample sequenced in a study of blood T cell repertoires in COVID-19. The table came from immunoSEQ multiplex PCR; TCRdb's copy has only in-frame clones and leaves some out. In the table there are 200,000 to 250,000 clones, 85% of which are singletons. The sample taken for sequencing was peripheral blood. The receptor set was obtained from a woman in her fifties or sixties with active or convalescent COVID-19.

This chain connects TRBV23-1 to TRBJ1-1; 9 bases match TRBD1. TRBV23-1 belongs to the ORF category, with a function that is uncertain. CDR3 length: 15 amino acids. The V segment lost 4 bases and the J segment 4 bases; nucleotides outside the gene matches: 7. The CDR3 DNA reads TGCGCCAGCAGTCCTCCGGGACAGGGCAGCACTGAAGCTTTCTTT. Translation: CASSPPGQGSTEAFF.

The V and J genes are TRBV14 and TRBJ1-1, with 7 bases aligning to TRBD1. Germline CDR1 reads SGHDN; CDR2 reads FVKESK. Losses at the gene ends were 4 bases for V and 7 bases for J; bases not matched to a gene: 15. The CDR3 sequence is 16 residues long. As DNA, the CDR3 is TGTGCCAGCAGCCCTCTGCGAGGGACAGCCGATTTTGAAGCTTTCTTT. Encoded protein: CASSPLRGTADFEAFF.

This chain connects TRBV4-1 to TRBJ1-2; D remains unclear. With 4 bases removed from V and 4 bases from J, the gap between germline ends came to 16 bases. This CDR3 comprises 15 residues. Germline V gene lookup returns CDR1 MGHRA and CDR2 YSYEKL. Written as DNA, the CDR3 is TGCGCCAGCAGCCTCGACCAGGCGGAGGGCTATGGCTACACCTTC. Its translation is CASSLDQAEGYGYTF.

The rearrangement links TRBV7-2 to TRBJ1-3; D is ambiguous. The CDR3 covers 16 residues. Germline V gene data show CDR1 as SGHTA and CDR2 as FQGNSA. Trimming cost V 1 base and J 0 bases, with 10 bases left between them. The CDR3 protein is CASSLGPTSSGNTIYF. Here the CDR3 DNA reads TGTGCCAGCAGCTTAGGACCTACTAGCTCTGGAAACACCATATATTTT. The entire variable domain, with the rest obtained from reference TRBV7-2 and TRBJ1-3, is as follows: GAGVSQSPSNKVTEKGKDVELRCDPISGHTALYWYRQSLGQGLEFLIYFQGNSAPDKSGLPSDRFSAERTGGSVSTLTIQRTQQEDSAVYLCASSLGPTSSGNTIYFGEGSWLTVV.

This chain joins TRBV7-9 and TRBJ1-1, with D unclear. V lost 3 bases, J lost 4 bases, and 12 bases lay in between. Per the germline V gene, CDR1 is SEHNR and CDR2 is FQNEAQ (reference sequence). The CDR3 totals 14 residues. The CDR3 spells CASSFRAGGTEAFF. The CDR3 coding sequence is TGTGCCAGCAGCTTCCGGGCTGGAGGCACTGAAGCTTTCTTT.

The rearrangement joins TRBV5-1 to TRBJ2-5; D perhaps matches TRBD1 (5 bases). The CDR3 has 13 amino acids. The ends were cut back, 4 bases at V and 3 bases at J, with 10 bases in the middle. Germline loops: CDR1 SGHRS, CDR2 YFSETQ. CDR3 protein: CASSRQSEETQYF. In DNA, the CDR3 is TGCGCCAGCAGCCGACAGTCAGAAGAGACCCAGTACTTC.

V gene TRBV15 combines with J gene TRBJ2-1; 9 bases fit TRBD1. Germline lookup yields CDR1 LNHNV and CDR2 YYDKDF (reference sequence). The CDR3 sequence is 15 residues long. V trimming: 3 bases; J trimming: 5 bases; junction bases outside the gene matches: 5. The CDR3 bases are TGTGCCACCAGCAGGGTCGGGACAGGGAACAATGAGCAGTTCTTC. The encoded protein is CATSRVGTGNNEQFF.

The genes are TRBV28 and TRBJ2-7, with TRBD1 matching over 8 bases. The CDR3 is 15 amino acids. Germline V gene sequence: CDR1 MDHEN, CDR2 SYDVKM. Trimming cost V 5 bases and J 2 bases; bases outside gene matches: 8. The CDR3 protein is CASSTRQGMPYEQYV. The CDR3 DNA reads as TGTGCCAGCAGTACGAGACAGGGGATGCCCTACGAGCAGTACGTC.

The chain employs TRBV28 and TRBJ2-1, with 12 bases fitting TRBD2. The germline V gene has CDR1 MDHEN and CDR2 SYDVKM. This CDR3 region has 16 residues. The trim removed 2 bases at V and 4 bases at J, leaving 3 bases unmatched. The CDR3 loop is CASSLGLAGPYNEQFF. The DNA of the CDR3 is TGTGCCAGCAGTTTAGGACTAGCGGGGCCATACAATGAGCAGTTCTTC.

V gene TRBV24-1 combines with J gene TRBJ1-5; D is unresolved. V gave up 6 bases and J gave up 3 bases, with 8 bases separating them. The germline CDR1 and CDR2 sequences are KGHDR and SFDVKD. This CDR3 contains 13 residues. As DNA, the CDR3 is TGTGCCACCAGTACCGGGAACAATCAGCCCCAGCATTTT. Its translation is CATSTGNNQPQHF.

The chain joins TRBV11-2 to TRBJ1-1; 9 nucleotides match TRBD1. The CDR3 runs 14 residues. With 2 bases clipped from V and 3 bases from J, the junction kept 1 base outside the gene matches. The germline V gene has CDR1 SGHAT and CDR2 FQNNGV. The CDR3 nucleotides read TGTGCCAGCAGCTTAACAGGGGGCCACACTGAAGCTTTCTTT. Protein sequence: CASSLTGGHTEAFF.

The chain joins TRBV11-3 to TRBJ2-7; 7 positions agree with TRBD2. CDR3 size: 16 residues. The germline CDR1 and CDR2 sequences are SGHNT and YENEEA. V lost 5 bases to trimming and J lost 4 bases; unmatched junction nucleotides: 14. CDR3 residues: CASSPYVREGDYEQYF. In nucleotides, the CDR3 is TGTGCCAGCAGCCCATACGTGAGGGAGGGTGATTACGAGCAGTACTTC.

The chain combines TRBV10-2 with TRBJ2-3, with 16 bases that match TRBD2. Germline V gene data show CDR1 as WSHSY and CDR2 as SAAADI. The CDR3 extends over 18 amino acids. V lost 0 bases and J lost 3; bases outside the gene matches: 3. CDR3 amino acids: CASSESGTSGGATDTQYF. In nucleotides, the CDR3 is TGCGCCAGCAGTGAGTCGGGGACTAGCGGGGGGGCGACAGATACGCAGTATTTT.

This chain links TRBV7-9 with TRBJ2-1; D call uncertain. V was pared by 2 bases and J by 2 bases, with 7 bases between. The CDR3 covers 14 residues. Per the germline V gene, CDR1 is SEHNR and CDR2 is FQNEAQ (reference sequence). DNA for the CDR3: TGTGCCAGCAGCTTAACTGGAGCCTACAATGAGCAGTTCTTC. Amino acid sequence: CASSLTGAYNEQFF. The entire variable domain, with the rest obtained from reference TRBV7-9 and TRBJ2-1, is as follows: DTGVSQNPRHKITKRGQNVTFRCDPISEHNRLYWYRQTLGQGPEFLTYFQNEAQLEKSRLLSDRFSAERPKGSFSTLEIQRTEQGDSAMYLCASSLTGAYNEQFFGPGTRLTVL.

The chain joins TRBV24-1 to TRBJ2-2; TRBD1 agrees at 11 bases. This CDR3 has 14 residues. Germline-derived CDR1 and CDR2 are KGHDR and SFDVKD. After removal of 7 bases from V and 5 bases from J, the junction contained 2 bases not matched to a gene. CDR3 protein: CATSGTGGTGELFF. The CDR3 DNA reads TGTGCCACCAGCGGGACAGGGGGTACCGGGGAGCTGTTTTTT.

The rearrangement joins TRBV4-1 to TRBJ2-5; 14 nucleotides agree with TRBD2. Germline V gene sequence: CDR1 MGHRA, CDR2 YSYEKL. This CDR3 contains 17 residues. With 6 bases clipped from V and 4 bases from J, the junction kept 10 bases outside the gene matches. Here the CDR3 reads CASRRTSGGPGLETQYF. The DNA for the CDR3 is TGCGCCAGCAGGCGGACTAGCGGGGGGCCGGGTTTAGAGACCCAGTACTTC.

This clone was counted only a few times. V and J are TRBV3-1 (or the pseudogene TRBV3-2) and TRBJ1-1; unclear D gene. The CDR3 extends over 14 amino acids. V was pared by 1 base and J by 3 bases, with 9 bases between. The V gene's germline CDR1 is LGHDT and CDR2 YNNKEL (reference sequence). The CDR3 sequence is CASSQVNRDTEAFF. CDR3 DNA: TGTGCCAGCAGCCAAGTTAACCGGGACACTGAAGCTTTCTTT.

This sequence joins TRBV6-1 and TRBJ1-1; 8 bases fit TRBD1. The CDR3 loop spans 16 amino acids. Looked up from germline, CDR1 is MNHNS and CDR2 is SASEGT. With 6 bases clipped from V and 1 base from J, the junction kept 10 bases outside the gene matches. CDR3 residues: CASREQPGGWNTEAFF. For the CDR3, the DNA is TGTGCCAGCAGGGAACAGCCAGGGGGCTGGAACACTGAAGCTTTCTTT.

This clone appeared a single time. The junction departs from the called germline gene at one end, perhaps through a read error. The V and J genes are TRBV12-5 and TRBJ2-5; D gene unclear. Germline V gene sequence: CDR1 LGHNT, CDR2 FRNRAP. The CDR3 totals 12 residues. This CDR3 is CASGLGHAHLDF. The CDR3 bases are TGTGCTAGTGGTTTGGGACATGCGCATTTGGACTTC.

Regarding this clone: This sample includes further DNA sequences coding for the same CDR3. The chain is built from TRBV9 and TRBJ1-3; 8 positions match TRBD1. CDR3 length: 16 amino acids. After removal of 2 bases from V and 3 bases from J, the junction contained 7 bases not matched to a gene. Germline values: CDR1 SGDLS, CDR2 YYNGEE. CDR3 nucleotide sequence: TGTGCCAGCAGCGTTGGGACAGGCCTCGGTGGAAACACCATATATTTT. Translation: CASSVGTGLGGNTIYF.

This chain links TRBV5-1 with TRBJ2-1; TRBD1 aligns across 10 bases. Germline lookup yields CDR1 SGHRS and CDR2 YFSETQ. This CDR3 region has 16 residues. Trimming cost V 3 bases and J 8 bases; bases outside gene matches: 11. The CDR3 loop is CASSWGRDRGIDEQFF. The CDR3 DNA sequence: TGCGCCAGCAGCTGGGGCCGGGACAGGGGTATCGATGAGCAGTTCTTC.

Comment on this clone: Different DNA sequences within this sample yield the same CDR3. V is TRBV6-5 and J is TRBJ2-5; D might be TRBD2 (6 bases). This CDR3 spans 13 amino acids. Germline lookup yields CDR1 MNHEY and CDR2 SVGAGI. V lost 0 bases and J 5 bases, leaving 7 bases between the germline ends. The CDR3 DNA reads as TGTGCCAGCAGTTACTCAGGAGGGGAGACCCAGTACTTC. This gives the protein CASSYSGGETQYF.

J is TRBJ2-2 and V is TRBV6-2 or TRBV6-3; D perhaps matches TRBD1 (6 bases). The ends were cut back, 5 bases at V and 0 bases at J, with 10 bases in the middle. Germline CDR1 MNHEY, CDR2 SVGEGT. The CDR3 is 15 amino acids. The CDR3 loop reads CASSRQAPNTGELFF. The CDR3 DNA sequence: TGTGCCAGCAGTCGACAGGCCCCGAACACCGGGGAGCTGTTTTTT.

The V and J genes are TRBV5-1 and TRBJ2-7; 11 positions match TRBD2. The ends lost 0 bases at V and 4 bases at J; junction bases unmatched: 9. The CDR3 is 17 residues long. CDR1 is SGHRS, CDR2 YFSETQ, per germline. CDR3 in amino acids: CASSLEGLAAPRYEQYF. The CDR3 region has the DNA TGCGCCAGCAGCTTGGAGGGACTAGCGGCCCCGAGATACGAGCAGTACTTC.

V and J are TRBV29-1 and TRBJ1-1; 7 bases fit TRBD1. V lost 1 base and J lost 5; bases outside the gene matches: 7. CDR1 and CDR2 from the germline V gene are SQVTM and ANQGSEA. The CDR3 runs to 14 residues. In DNA form, the CDR3 reads TGCAGCGTTGAAGGGTGGCAGGGGGTAACTGAAGCTTTCTTT. This codes for CSVEGWQGVTEAFF.

This sequence joins TRBV29-1 and TRBJ2-3, with 8 bases aligning to TRBD1. Looked up from germline, CDR1 is SQVTM and CDR2 is ANQGSEA. Losses at the gene ends were 4 bases for V and 6 bases for J; bases not matched to a gene: 6. The CDR3 totals 13 residues. Here the CDR3 reads CSVAGTGADTQYF. Written as DNA, the CDR3 is TGCAGCGTTGCCGGGACAGGCGCCGATACGCAGTATTTT.

V gene TRBV7-3 combines with J gene TRBJ2-6, with D hard to call. V shed 0 bases and J shed 0 bases, with 9 bases lying between them. Germline V gene lookup returns CDR1 SGHTA and CDR2 FQGTGA. The CDR3 length is 17 residues. The CDR3 region is CASSLTVRSSGANVLTF. The CDR3 DNA is TGTGCCAGCAGCTTAACTGTCCGGTCCTCTGGGGCCAACGTCCTGACTTTC.

The CDR3 reads CASSETSWTAFYF. In DNA form, the CDR3 reads TGTGCCAGCAGTGAAACGTCATGGACAGCGTTTTACTTC. The V and J genes are TRBV6-1 and TRBJ2-7, with a tentative D call TRBD1 (6 bases). Germline loops: CDR1 MNHNS, CDR2 SASEGT. This CDR3 is built from 13 residues. V lost 2 bases, J lost 13 bases, and 18 bases lay in between.

V is TRBV18 and J is TRBJ1-3, with TRBD1 as a possible D gene (5 bases). CDR1 KGHSH and CDR2 LQKENI come from the germline V gene. CDR3 length: 17 amino acids. V was shortened by 5 bases and J by 0 bases, with 17 bases between the two germline ends. The CDR3: CASSDETDMFSGNTIYF. CDR3 coding DNA: TGTGCCAGCTCAGATGAGACAGATATGTTCTCTGGAAACACCATATATTTT.

On this clone: Within the sample, other DNA sequences also encode this same CDR3. This chain links TRBV6-5 with TRBJ1-1, with D uncertain. This CDR3 contains 12 residues. Trimming shortened V by 6 bases and J by 0 bases, and 5 bases separated the two germline ends. Germline V lookup: CDR1 MNHEY, CDR2 SVGAGI. The CDR3 region has the DNA TGTGCCAGCAGGACACTGAACACTGAAGCTTTCTTT. As protein: CASRTLNTEAFF.

The genes are TRBV10-3 and TRBJ2-2; 8 positions match TRBD1. The germline V gene has CDR1 ENHRY and CDR2 SYGVKD. The CDR3 spans 16 residues. Trimming removed 0 bases from V and 3 bases from J; junction bases left unmatched: 3. The CDR3 sequence is CAISESQDRDTGELFF. The CDR3 nucleotides read TGTGCCATCAGTGAGTCCCAGGACAGGGACACCGGGGAGCTGTTTTTT.

V and J are TRBV4-1 and TRBJ1-1; TRBD1 aligns across 9 bases. The CDR3 is 17 residues long. In germline, CDR1 is MGHRA, CDR2 YSYEKL. V lost 5 bases, J lost 5 bases, and 15 bases stayed unmatched. CDR3 in DNA: TGCGCCAGCAGCGACTACGAGGGACAGGGAAGAAGTACTGAAGCTTTCTTT. Amino acids: CASSDYEGQGRSTEAFF.